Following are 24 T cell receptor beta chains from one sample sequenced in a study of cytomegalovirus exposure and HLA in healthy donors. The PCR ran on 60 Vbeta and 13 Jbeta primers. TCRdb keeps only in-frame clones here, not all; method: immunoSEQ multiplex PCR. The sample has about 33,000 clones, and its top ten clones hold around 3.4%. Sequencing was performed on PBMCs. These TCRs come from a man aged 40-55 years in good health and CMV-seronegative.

CDR3 coding DNA: TGTGCCAGCAGCCCTCGACAGGGATCCTACGAGCAGTACTTC. Translation: CASSPRQGSYEQYF. The V call is TRBV28, the J call TRBJ2-7; 7 bases align to TRBD1. The junction had 6 bases not matched to a gene; V was cut back by 6 bases and J by 1 base. Per germline, CDR1 MDHEN and CDR2 SYDVKM. The CDR3 is 14 amino acids.

The DNA of the CDR3 is TGCGCCAGCAGCCCCGACCCCCAGGGGAGATCGGTATTTGGCTACACCTTC. It yields the protein CASSPDPQGRSVFGYTF. The genes are TRBV4-3 and TRBJ1-2; tentatively, D is TRBD1 (6 bases). The length of the CDR3 is 17 residues. Germline assignment: CDR1 LGHNA and CDR2 YSLEER. The V and J ends lost 4 bases and 7 bases respectively, with 25 bases between them.

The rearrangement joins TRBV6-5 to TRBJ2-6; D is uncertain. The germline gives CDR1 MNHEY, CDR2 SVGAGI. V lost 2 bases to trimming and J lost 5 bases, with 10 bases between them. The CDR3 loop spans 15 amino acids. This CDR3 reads CASSYTFDRANVLTF. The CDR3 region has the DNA TGTGCCAGCAGTTACACCTTTGACAGGGCCAACGTCCTGACTTTC.

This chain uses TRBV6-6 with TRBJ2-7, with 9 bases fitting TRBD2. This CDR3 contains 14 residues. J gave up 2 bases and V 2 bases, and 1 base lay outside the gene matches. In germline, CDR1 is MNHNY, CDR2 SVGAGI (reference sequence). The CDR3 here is CASSYGGRAYEQYF. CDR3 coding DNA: TGTGCCAGCAGTTACGGCGGGAGGGCCTACGAGCAGTACTTC.

This CDR3 is CASSTLAGGGSNQPQHF. The CDR3 DNA is TGTGCCAGTAGTACTCTCGCGGGGGGTGGGAGCAATCAGCCCCAGCATTTT. V and J are TRBV19 and TRBJ1-5; maybe TRBD1 (5 bases). Germline assignment: CDR1 LNHDA and CDR2 SQIVND (reference sequence). Trimming left V 4 bases short and J 1 base short, with 17 bases between. The length of the CDR3 is 17 residues.

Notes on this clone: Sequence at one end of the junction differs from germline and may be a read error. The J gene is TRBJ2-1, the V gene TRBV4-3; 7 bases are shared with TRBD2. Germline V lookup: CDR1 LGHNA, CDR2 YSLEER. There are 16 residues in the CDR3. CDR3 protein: CASNQDWTSSYNEQFF. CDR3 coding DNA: TGCGCCAGCAACCAAGACTGGACTAGCTCCTACAATGAGCAGTTCTTC.

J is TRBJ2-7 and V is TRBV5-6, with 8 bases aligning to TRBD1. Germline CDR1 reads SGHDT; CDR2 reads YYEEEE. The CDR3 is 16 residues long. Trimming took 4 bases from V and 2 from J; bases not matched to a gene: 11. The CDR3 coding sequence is TGTGCCAGCAGCGATAGCCCGGGACAGGTTACCTACGAGCAGTACTTC. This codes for CASSDSPGQVTYEQYF. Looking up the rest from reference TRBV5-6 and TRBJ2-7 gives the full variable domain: DAGVTQSPTHLIKTRGQQVTLRCSPKSGHDTVSWYQQALGQGPQFIFQYYEEEERQRGNFPDRFSGHQFPNYSSELNVNALLLGDSALYLCASSDSPGQVTYEQYFGPGTRLTVT.

CDR3 in DNA: TGCGCCAGCAGCAAAACAGGGGTCCCTGGCTACACCTTC. As protein: CASSKTGVPGYTF. The chain has TRBV4-1 and TRBJ1-2, with 7 nucleotides matching TRBD1. The CDR3 runs to 13 residues. Germline V CDR1 and CDR2: MGHRA, YSYEKL. Trimming cost V 5 bases and J 7 bases; bases outside gene matches: 7.

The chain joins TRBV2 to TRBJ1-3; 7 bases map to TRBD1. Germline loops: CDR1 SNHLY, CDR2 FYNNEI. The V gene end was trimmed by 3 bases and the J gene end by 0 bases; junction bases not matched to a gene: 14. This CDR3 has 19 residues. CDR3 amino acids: CASSEPEDSGGSSGNTIYF. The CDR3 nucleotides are TGTGCCAGCAGTGAGCCGGAAGACTCAGGGGGTAGCTCTGGAAACACCATATATTTT. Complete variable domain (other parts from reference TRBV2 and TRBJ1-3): EPEVTQTPSHQVTQMGQEVILRCVPISNHLYFYWYRQILGQKVEFLVSFYNNEISEKSEIFDDQFSVERPDGSNFTLKIRSTKLEDSAMYFCASSEPEDSGGSSGNTIYFGEGSWLTVV.

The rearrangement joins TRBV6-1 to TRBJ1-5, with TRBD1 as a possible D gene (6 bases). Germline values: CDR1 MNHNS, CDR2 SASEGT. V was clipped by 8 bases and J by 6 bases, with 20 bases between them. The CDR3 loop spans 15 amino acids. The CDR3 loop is CASVKSVQGIQPQHF. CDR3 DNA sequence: TGTGCCAGCGTAAAGTCGGTACAGGGCATTCAGCCCCAGCATTTT.

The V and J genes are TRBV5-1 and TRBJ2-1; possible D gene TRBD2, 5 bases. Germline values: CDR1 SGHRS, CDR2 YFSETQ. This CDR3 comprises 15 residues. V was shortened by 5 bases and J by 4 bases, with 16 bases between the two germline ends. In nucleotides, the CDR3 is TGCGCCAGCAGACGGGCCACGGAGGCATACAATGAGCAGTTCTTC. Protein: CASRRATEAYNEQFF.

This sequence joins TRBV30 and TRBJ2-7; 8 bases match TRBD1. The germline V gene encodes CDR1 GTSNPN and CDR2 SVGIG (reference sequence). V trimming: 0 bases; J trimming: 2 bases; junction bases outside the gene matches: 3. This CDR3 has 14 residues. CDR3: CAWSVQGGTYEQYF. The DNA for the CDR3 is TGTGCCTGGAGTGTACAGGGGGGCACCTACGAGCAGTACTTC.

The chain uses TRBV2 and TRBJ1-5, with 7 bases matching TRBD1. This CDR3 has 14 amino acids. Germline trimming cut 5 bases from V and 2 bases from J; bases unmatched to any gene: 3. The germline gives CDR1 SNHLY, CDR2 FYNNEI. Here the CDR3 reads CASSPTGGNQPQHF. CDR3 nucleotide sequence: TGTGCCAGCAGTCCTACAGGGGGCAATCAGCCCCAGCATTTT.

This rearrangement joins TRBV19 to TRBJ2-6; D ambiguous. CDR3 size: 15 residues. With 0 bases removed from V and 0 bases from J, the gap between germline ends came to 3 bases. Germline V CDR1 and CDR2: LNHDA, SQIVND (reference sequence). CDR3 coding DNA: TGTGCCAGTAGTATAGACTACTCTGGGGCCAACGTCCTGACTTTC. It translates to CASSIDYSGANVLTF.

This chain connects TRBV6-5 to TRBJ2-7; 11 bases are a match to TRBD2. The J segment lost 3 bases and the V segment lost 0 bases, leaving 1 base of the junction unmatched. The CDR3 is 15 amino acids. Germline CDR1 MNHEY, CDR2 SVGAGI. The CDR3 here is CASSYSSGRGYEQYF. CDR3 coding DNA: TGTGCCAGCAGTTACTCTAGCGGGAGGGGCTACGAGCAGTACTTC.

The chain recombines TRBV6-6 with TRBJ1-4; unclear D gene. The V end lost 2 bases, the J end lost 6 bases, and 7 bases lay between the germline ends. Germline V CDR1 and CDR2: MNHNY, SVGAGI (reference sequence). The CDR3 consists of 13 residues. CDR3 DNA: TGTGCCAGCAGTTACGCGGAGGATGAAAAACTGTTTTTT. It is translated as CASSYAEDEKLFF.

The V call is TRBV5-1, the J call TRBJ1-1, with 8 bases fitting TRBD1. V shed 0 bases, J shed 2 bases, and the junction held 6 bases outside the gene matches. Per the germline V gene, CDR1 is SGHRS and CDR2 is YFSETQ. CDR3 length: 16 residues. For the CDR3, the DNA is TGCGCCAGCAGCTTGGCCTACGGACAGGGTAACACTGAAGCTTTCTTT. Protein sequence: CASSLAYGQGNTEAFF.

CDR3 sequence reads: CASSFTPRTEAFF. The DNA of the CDR3 is TGTGCCAGCAGCTTCACGCCGCGGACTGAAGCTTTCTTT. This chain uses TRBV7-3 with TRBJ1-1; D gene uncertain. Germline lookup yields CDR1 SGHTA and CDR2 FQGTGA. The CDR3 runs 13 residues. V lost 3 bases and J 5 bases, leaving 10 bases between the germline ends.

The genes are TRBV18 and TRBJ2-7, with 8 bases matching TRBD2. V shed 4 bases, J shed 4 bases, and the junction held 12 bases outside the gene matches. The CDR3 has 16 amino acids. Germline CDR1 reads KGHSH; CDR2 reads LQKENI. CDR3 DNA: TGTGCCAGCTCACGACTCCTGAGGACTAGCCCTTACGAGCAGTACTTC. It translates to CASSRLLRTSPYEQYF. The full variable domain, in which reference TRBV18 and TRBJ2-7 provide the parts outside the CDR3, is NAGVMQNPRHLVRRRGQEARLRCSPMKGHSHVYWYRQLPEEGLKFMVYLQKENIIDESGMPKERFSAEFPKEGPSILRIQQVVRGDSAAYFCASSRLLRTSPYEQYFGPGTRLTVT.

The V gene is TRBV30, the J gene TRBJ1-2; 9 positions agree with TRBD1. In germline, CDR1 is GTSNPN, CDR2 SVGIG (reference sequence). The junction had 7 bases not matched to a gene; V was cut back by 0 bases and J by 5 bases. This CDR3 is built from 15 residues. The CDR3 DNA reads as TGTGCCTGGAGTGTACGACAGGGGGAATGGTATGGCTACACCTTC. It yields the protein CAWSVRQGEWYGYTF.

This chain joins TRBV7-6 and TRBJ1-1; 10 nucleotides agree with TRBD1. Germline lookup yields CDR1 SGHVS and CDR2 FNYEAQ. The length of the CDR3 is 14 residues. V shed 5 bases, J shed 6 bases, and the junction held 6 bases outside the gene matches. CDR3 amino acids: CASSLTGGEAEAFF. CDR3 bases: TGTGCCAGCAGCCTGACAGGGGGCGAGGCTGAAGCTTTCTTT.

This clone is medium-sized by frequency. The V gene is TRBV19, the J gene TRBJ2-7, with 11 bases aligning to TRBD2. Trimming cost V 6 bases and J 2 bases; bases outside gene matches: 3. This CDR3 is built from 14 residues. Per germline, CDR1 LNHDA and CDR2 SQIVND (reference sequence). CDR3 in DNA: TGTGCCAGTAGATCGACTAGCGGGACCTACGAGCAGTACTTC. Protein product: CASRSTSGTYEQYF.

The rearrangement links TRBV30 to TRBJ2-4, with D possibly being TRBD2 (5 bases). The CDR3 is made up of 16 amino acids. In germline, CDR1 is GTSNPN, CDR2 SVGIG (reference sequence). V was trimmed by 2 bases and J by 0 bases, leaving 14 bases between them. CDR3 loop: CAWSPDFLLAKNIQYF. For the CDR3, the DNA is TGTGCCTGGAGTCCGGACTTTTTACTAGCCAAAAACATTCAGTACTTC.

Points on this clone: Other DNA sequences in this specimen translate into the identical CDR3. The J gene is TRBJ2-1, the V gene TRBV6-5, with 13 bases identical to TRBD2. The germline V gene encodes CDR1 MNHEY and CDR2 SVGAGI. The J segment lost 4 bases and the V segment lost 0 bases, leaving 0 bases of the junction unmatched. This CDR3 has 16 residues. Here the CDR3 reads CASSYSGLAGYNEQFF. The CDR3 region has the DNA TGTGCCAGCAGTTACTCGGGACTAGCGGGATACAATGAGCAGTTCTTC.